The source of this T cell receptor beta chain is a study of CD8 T cells in Susac syndrome. Overall study findings and caveats: As the study acknowledged, the number of individuals in its TCR sequencing and HLA analysis was relatively small.

The authors carried out high-throughput sequencing of TCR beta. They applied it to CD8+ and CD4+ T cells obtained from blood. Relapsing-remitting disease, either stable or active, was present in the treatment-naive patients who were the multiple sclerosis controls. RNA in amounts of about 0.5 to 1 ug was reverse transcribed with random hexamers. TCRdb redid the calling of the immunoSEQ multiplex PCR reads with MiXCR, one entry per CDR3 protein. Of 180,000 or so distinct CDR3 sequences in the sample, roughly 96% were seen once. Note on this clonotype: What it binds is not known.

V gave up 0 bases and J gave up 1 base, with 4 bases separating them. The CDR3 runs to 13 residues. Germline V gene sequence: CDR1 SGHDT, CDR2 YYEEEE. The chain uses TRBV5-6 and TRBJ1-1; D is undetermined. The specimen was CD4+ T cells from PBMCs. The sequence came from a human donor with multiple sclerosis. In nucleotides, the CDR3 is TGTGCCAGCAGCTTGGATCAGAACACTGAAGCTTTCTTT. It yields the protein CASSLDQNTEAFF.